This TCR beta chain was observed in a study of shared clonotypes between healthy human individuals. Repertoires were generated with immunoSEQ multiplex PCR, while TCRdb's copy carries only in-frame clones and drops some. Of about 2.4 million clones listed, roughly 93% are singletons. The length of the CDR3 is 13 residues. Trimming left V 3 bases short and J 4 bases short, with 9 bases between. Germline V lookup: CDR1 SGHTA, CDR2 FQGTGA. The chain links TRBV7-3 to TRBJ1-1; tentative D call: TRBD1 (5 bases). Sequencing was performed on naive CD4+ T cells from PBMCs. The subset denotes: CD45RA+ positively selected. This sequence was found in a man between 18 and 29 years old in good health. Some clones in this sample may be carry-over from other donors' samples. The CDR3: CASSLGLSTEAFF. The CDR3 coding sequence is TGTGCCAGCAGCTTGGGACTGAGCACTGAAGCTTTCTTT.